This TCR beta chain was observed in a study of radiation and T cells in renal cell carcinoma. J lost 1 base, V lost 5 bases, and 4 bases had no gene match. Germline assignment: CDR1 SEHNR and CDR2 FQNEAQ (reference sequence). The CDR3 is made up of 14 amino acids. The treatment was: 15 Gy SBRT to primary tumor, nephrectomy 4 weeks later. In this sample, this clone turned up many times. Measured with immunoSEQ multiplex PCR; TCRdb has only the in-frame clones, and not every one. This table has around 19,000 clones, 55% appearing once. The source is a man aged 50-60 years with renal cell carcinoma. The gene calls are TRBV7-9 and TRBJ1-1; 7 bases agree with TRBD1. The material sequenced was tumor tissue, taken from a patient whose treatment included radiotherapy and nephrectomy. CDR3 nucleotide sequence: TGTGCCAGCAGCCAAGGGGGCTGGAACACTGAAGCTTTCTTT. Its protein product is CASSQGGWNTEAFF.